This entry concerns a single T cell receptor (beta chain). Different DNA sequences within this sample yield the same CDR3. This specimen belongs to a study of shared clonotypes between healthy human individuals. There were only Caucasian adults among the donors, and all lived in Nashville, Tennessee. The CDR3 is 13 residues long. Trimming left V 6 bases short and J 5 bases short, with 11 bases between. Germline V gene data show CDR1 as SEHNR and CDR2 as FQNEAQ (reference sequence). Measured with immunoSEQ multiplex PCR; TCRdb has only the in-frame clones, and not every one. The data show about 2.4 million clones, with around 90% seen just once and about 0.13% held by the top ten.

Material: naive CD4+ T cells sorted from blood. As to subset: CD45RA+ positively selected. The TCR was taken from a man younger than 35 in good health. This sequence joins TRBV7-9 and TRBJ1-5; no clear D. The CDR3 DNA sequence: TGTGCCAGCAGTCCTAATTCCGATCAGCCCCAGCATTTT. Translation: CASSPNSDQPQHF.